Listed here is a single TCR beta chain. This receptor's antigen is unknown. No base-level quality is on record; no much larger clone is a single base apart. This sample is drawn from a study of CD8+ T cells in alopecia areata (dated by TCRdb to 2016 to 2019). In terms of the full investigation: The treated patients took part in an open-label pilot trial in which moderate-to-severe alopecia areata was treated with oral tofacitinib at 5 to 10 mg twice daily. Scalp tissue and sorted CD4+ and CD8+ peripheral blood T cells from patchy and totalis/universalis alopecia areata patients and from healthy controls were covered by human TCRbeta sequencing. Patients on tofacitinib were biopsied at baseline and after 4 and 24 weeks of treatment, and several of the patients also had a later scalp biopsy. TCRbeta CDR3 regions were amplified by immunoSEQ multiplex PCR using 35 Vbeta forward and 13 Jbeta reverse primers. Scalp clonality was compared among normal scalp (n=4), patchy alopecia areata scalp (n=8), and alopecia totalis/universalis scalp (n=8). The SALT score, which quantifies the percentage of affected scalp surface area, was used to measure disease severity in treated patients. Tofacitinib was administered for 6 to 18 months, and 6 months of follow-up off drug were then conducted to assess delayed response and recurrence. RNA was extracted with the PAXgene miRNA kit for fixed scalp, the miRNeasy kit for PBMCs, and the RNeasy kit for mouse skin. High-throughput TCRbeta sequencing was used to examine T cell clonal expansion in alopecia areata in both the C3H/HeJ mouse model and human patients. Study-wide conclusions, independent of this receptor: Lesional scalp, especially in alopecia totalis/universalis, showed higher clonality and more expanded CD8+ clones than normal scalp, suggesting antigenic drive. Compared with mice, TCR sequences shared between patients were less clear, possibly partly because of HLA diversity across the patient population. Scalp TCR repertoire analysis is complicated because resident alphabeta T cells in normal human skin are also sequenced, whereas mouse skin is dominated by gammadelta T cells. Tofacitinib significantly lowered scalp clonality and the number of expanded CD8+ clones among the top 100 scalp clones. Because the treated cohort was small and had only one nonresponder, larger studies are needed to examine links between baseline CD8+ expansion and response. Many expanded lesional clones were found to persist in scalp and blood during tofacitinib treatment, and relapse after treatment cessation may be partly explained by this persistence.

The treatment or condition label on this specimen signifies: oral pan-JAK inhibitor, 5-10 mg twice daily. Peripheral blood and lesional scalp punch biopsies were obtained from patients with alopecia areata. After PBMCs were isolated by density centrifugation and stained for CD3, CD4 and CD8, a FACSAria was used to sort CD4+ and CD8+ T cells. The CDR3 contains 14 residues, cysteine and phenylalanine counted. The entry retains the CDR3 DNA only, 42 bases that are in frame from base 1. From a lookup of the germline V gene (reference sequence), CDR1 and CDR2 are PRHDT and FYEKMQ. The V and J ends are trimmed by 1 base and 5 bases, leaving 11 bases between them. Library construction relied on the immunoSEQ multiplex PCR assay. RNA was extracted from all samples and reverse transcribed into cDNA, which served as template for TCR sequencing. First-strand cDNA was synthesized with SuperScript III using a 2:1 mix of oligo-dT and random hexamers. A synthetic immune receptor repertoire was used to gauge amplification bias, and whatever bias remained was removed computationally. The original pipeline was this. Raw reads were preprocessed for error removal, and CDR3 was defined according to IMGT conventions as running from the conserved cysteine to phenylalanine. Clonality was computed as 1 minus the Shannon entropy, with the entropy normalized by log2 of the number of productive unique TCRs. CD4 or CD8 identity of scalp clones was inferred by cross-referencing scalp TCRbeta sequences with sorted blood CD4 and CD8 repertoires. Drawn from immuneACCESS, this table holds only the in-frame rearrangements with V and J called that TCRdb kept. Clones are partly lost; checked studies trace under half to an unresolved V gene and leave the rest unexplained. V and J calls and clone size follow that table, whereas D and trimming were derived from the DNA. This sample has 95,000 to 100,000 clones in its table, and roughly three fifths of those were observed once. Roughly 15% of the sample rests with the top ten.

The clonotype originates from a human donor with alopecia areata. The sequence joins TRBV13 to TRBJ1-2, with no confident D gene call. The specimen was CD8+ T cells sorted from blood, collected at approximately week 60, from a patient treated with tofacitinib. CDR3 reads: CASSLARNSYGYTF. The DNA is TGTGCCAGCAGCTTAGCCAGGAACTCGTATGGCTACACCTTC.